Below, 21 T cell receptor beta chains from the same sample are listed, as sequenced in a study of T-cell memory formation after mild COVID-19. TCRdb reprocessed the 5' RACE reads via MiXCR and lists one record per CDR3 protein. The sample includes a few hundred thousand distinct CDR3 sequences, around 15% of them seen just once. Sequencing used PBMCs or a T cell subset sorted from them (not recorded which). The receptors here all came from a man aged 18 to 35 who had mild COVID-19 (a few samples of this study predate the infection). Cell type and time point are not known.

This clonotype has more than one count but fewer than ten. The rearrangement uses TRBV7-8 and TRBJ1-4; D is ambiguous. Germline assignment: CDR1 SGHVS and CDR2 FQNEAQ. V was pared by 6 bases and J by 2 bases, with 13 bases between. CDR3 length: 15 residues. The CDR3 spells CASSPGPATNEKLFF. CDR3 DNA sequence: TGTGCCAGCAGTCCCGGCCCGGCGACTAATGAAAAACTGTTTTTT.

This rearrangement joins TRBV18 to TRBJ2-6; no reliable D call. Looked up from germline, CDR1 is KGHSH and CDR2 is LQKENI. CDR3 length equals 15 residues. The ends were cut back, 2 bases at V and 1 base at J, with 6 bases in the middle. Here the CDR3 DNA reads TGTGCCAGCTCACCATCTGGGTCTGGGGCCAACGTCCTGACTTTC. Its translation is CASSPSGSGANVLTF. Complete variable domain (other parts from reference TRBV18 and TRBJ2-6): NAGVMQNPRHLVRRRGQEARLRCSPMKGHSHVYWYRQLPEEGLKFMVYLQKENIIDESGMPKERFSAEFPKEGPSILRIQQVVRGDSAAYFCASSPSGSGANVLTFGAGSRLTVL.

The genes are TRBV7-2 and TRBJ2-1; D gene uncertain. The length of the CDR3 is 14 residues. With 2 bases removed from V and 3 bases from J, the gap between germline ends came to 8 bases. Germline values: CDR1 SGHTA, CDR2 FQGNSA. The CDR3 region has the DNA TGTGCCAGCAGCTTATGGACGGACTACAATGAGCAGTTCTTC. It codes for CASSLWTDYNEQFF.

The genes are TRBV5-1 and TRBJ1-1; 9 bases match TRBD1. This CDR3 has 14 residues. Trimming removed 6 bases from V and 7 bases from J; junction bases left unmatched: 10. Germline CDR1 and CDR2: SGHRS and YFSETQ. CDR3 protein: CASTEQGARGEAFF. CDR3 nucleotide sequence: TGCGCCAGCACCGAACAGGGGGCGCGAGGTGAAGCTTTCTTT.

The chain has TRBV7-3 and TRBJ1-6, with TRBD1 matching over 8 bases. The CDR3 totals 16 residues. Per the germline V gene, CDR1 is SGHTA and CDR2 is FQGTGA. V dropped 4 bases and J dropped 7; count of bases not matched to a gene: 9. CDR3 amino acids: CASSSGSGGNNSPLHF. The CDR3 bases are TGTGCCAGCAGCTCGGGGTCAGGGGGCAACAATTCACCCCTCCACTTT. Drawing the rest from reference TRBV7-3 and TRBJ1-6, the complete variable domain is GAGVSQTPSNKVTEKGKYVELRCDPISGHTALYWYRQSLGQGPEFLIYFQGTGAADDSGLPNDRFFAVRPEGSVSTLKIQRTERGDSAVYLCASSSGSGGNNSPLHFGNGTRLTVT.

This chain connects TRBV12-3 or TRBV12-4 to TRBJ2-1; 15 bases agree with TRBD2. With 5 bases clipped from V and 6 bases from J, the junction kept 8 bases outside the gene matches. The CDR3 has 17 amino acids. CDR3 amino acids: CASSPRTSGGVSNEQFF. The CDR3 DNA is TGTGCCAGCAGTCCTCGGACTAGCGGGGGGGTTAGCAATGAGCAGTTCTTC.

This clonotype has a handful of counts. The chain has TRBV20-1 and TRBJ1-5; D possibly corresponds to TRBD1 (5 bases). Trimming left V 5 bases short and J 6 bases short, with 17 bases between. This CDR3 comprises 14 residues. Germline loops: CDR1 DFQATT, CDR2 SNEGSKA (reference sequence). CDR3 DNA sequence: TGCAGTGCTGTCCCCCCCAGGGTCAGTCAGCCCCAGCATTTT. Its translation: CSAVPPRVSQPQHF.

This clonotype was recorded a few times. V gene TRBV20-1 combines with J gene TRBJ2-3, with D hard to call. Germline V gene data show CDR1 as DFQATT and CDR2 as SNEGSKA (reference sequence). This CDR3 spans 15 amino acids. The germline V and J ends were trimmed by 3 bases and 1 base, with 14 bases remaining between them. The CDR3 loop reads CSASVAVLGTDTQYF. CDR3 DNA sequence: TGCAGTGCTAGCGTGGCCGTTCTTGGCACAGATACGCAGTATTTT.

This clonotype was observed a few times. This chain joins TRBV6-2 or TRBV6-3 and TRBJ2-5; 9 bases are shared with TRBD2. The CDR3 is 15 residues long. Germline values: CDR1 MNHEY, CDR2 SVGEGT. Trimming took 0 bases from V and 3 from J; bases not matched to a gene: 2. The CDR3 protein is CASSYSASGEETQYF. DNA of the CDR3: TGTGCCAGCAGTTACTCGGCTAGCGGGGAAGAGACCCAGTACTTC.

The rearrangement uses TRBV4-1 and TRBJ2-3, with D perhaps TRBD2 (5 bases). The V end was cut by 5 bases, the J end by 4 bases, with 22 bases between. This CDR3 has 17 amino acids. In germline, CDR1 is MGHRA, CDR2 YSYEKL. The CDR3 coding sequence is TGCGCCAGCAGCGGGGTAAGGACTGGGGTCGTTTCAGATACGCAGTATTTT. This translates into CASSGVRTGVVSDTQYF.

The table lists this clonotype with a few counts. The rearrangement links TRBV9 to TRBJ1-5; TRBD1 matches at 7 bases. V lost 2 bases, J lost 9 bases, and 8 bases stayed unmatched. This CDR3 has 14 residues. Per germline, CDR1 SGDLS and CDR2 YYNGEE. The CDR3 DNA sequence: TGTGCCAGCAGCGTGGGACAGACAGAGGGGCCCCAGCATTTT. The encoded protein is CASSVGQTEGPQHF.

This clonotype was picked up a small number of times. V and J are TRBV9 and TRBJ2-5; 7 bases map to TRBD1. Trimming removed 4 bases from V and 3 bases from J; junction bases left unmatched: 6. The CDR3 covers 14 residues. The germline V gene encodes CDR1 SGDLS and CDR2 YYNGEE. The CDR3 here is CASSKRTGEETQYF. In DNA, the CDR3 is TGTGCCAGCAGCAAGAGGACAGGAGAAGAGACCCAGTACTTC.

This clonotype has just one count. The V call is TRBV4-1, the J call TRBJ1-3; D call uncertain. This CDR3 has 16 amino acids. V lost 4 bases, J lost 0 bases, and 13 bases lay in between. Germline V lookup: CDR1 MGHRA, CDR2 YSYEKL. The chain's CDR3 is CASSRILGRSGNTIYF. CDR3 DNA sequence: TGCGCCAGCAGCCGTATTCTTGGCCGCTCTGGAAACACCATATATTTT.

The genes are TRBV7-6 and TRBJ2-3; perhaps TRBD1 as D (6 bases). The V gene lost 5 bases and the J gene lost 4 bases, with 19 bases spanning the gap. Germline V gene lookup returns CDR1 SGHVS and CDR2 FNYEAQ. There are 16 residues in the CDR3. CDR3 sequence reads: CASSLRQVAGPDTQYF. The CDR3 DNA sequence: TGTGCCAGCAGCCTAAGACAGGTGGCGGGTCCAGATACGCAGTATTTT.

Ten or more counts support this clonotype. V is TRBV7-9 and J is TRBJ2-3, with 7 nucleotides matching TRBD1. V gave up 6 bases and J gave up 2 bases; unmatched junction bases: 8. Germline V gene sequence: CDR1 SEHNR, CDR2 FQNEAQ (reference sequence). The CDR3 is 15 residues long. This CDR3 reads CASSPPGQLTDTQYF. The CDR3 bases are TGTGCCAGCAGTCCTCCGGGACAGCTCACAGATACGCAGTATTTT.

This clonotype was counted a few times. The rearrangement joins TRBV27 to TRBJ1-1; 10 nucleotides match TRBD1. The CDR3 covers 15 residues. Germline-derived CDR1 and CDR2 are MNHEY and SMNVEV (reference sequence). Losses at the gene ends were 4 bases for V and 6 bases for J; bases not matched to a gene: 8. The CDR3 is CASSWTGGYSAEAFF. The CDR3 DNA reads TGTGCCAGCAGTTGGACAGGGGGTTATAGCGCTGAAGCTTTCTTT.

This clonotype showed up many times. The rearrangement uses TRBV6-5 and TRBJ1-1, with D unclear. Germline CDR1 reads MNHEY; CDR2 reads SVGAGI. V lost 4 bases and J lost 0, with 12 bases in between. There are 15 residues in the CDR3. This CDR3 is CASSFFPGLNTEAFF. The CDR3 bases are TGTGCCAGCAGTTTTTTCCCCGGATTGAACACTGAAGCTTTCTTT.

V gene TRBV18 combines with J gene TRBJ2-7; the D gene could be TRBD1 or TRBD2 (5 bases each). This CDR3 region has 14 residues. Trimming left V 5 bases short and J 2 bases short, with 13 bases between. Germline CDR1 is KGHSH and CDR2 is LQKENI. CDR3 coding DNA: TGTGCCAGCTCATCCGGGGCCAGGGCCTACGAGCAGTACGTC. The encoded protein is CASSSGARAYEQYV.

V gene TRBV7-3 combines with J gene TRBJ2-1, with 13 bases matching TRBD2. CDR1 SGHTA and CDR2 FQGTGA come from the germline V gene. V lost 4 bases and J lost 6; bases outside the gene matches: 3. This CDR3 is 15 amino acids long. The CDR3 loop is CASSSWTSGGNEQFF. As DNA, the CDR3 is TGTGCCAGCAGCTCTTGGACTAGCGGGGGCAATGAGCAGTTCTTC.

The genes are TRBV24-1 and TRBJ2-7; 10 nucleotides align to TRBD1. The CDR3 is 16 residues long. V shed 5 bases and J 3 bases; nucleotides not matched to a gene: 9. The V gene's germline CDR1 is KGHDR and CDR2 SFDVKD. This CDR3 is CATSALTTGGGYEQYV. The CDR3 DNA is TGTGCCACCAGTGCCTTAACGACAGGGGGCGGCTACGAGCAGTACGTC.

At least ten counts were recorded for this clonotype. V is TRBV5-5 and J is TRBJ1-5; no definite D call. CDR3 length: 16 residues. From germline, CDR1 is SGHKS and CDR2 YYEKEE (reference sequence). V shed 0 bases and J shed 2 bases, with 12 bases lying between them. CDR3 nucleotides: TGTGCCAGCAGCTTGGGGCTGGGAGGAGGCAATCAGCCCCAGCATTTT. Protein sequence: CASSLGLGGGNQPQHF.